The 14 T cell receptor beta chains below were found in one sample sequenced in a study of cytotoxic CD8 clonotypes in ibrutinib-treated CLL. Here immunoSEQ multiplex PCR was the method, and the copy in TCRdb shows in-frame clones only, minus some. The sample yields about 35,000 clones, nearly 50% seen once. The sample in question was PBMCs, obtained before ibrutinib treatment. The receptors originated from a human donor with chronic lymphocytic leukemia.

The chain links TRBV5-4 to TRBJ1-4; 7 nucleotides align to TRBD1. V dropped 4 bases and J dropped 4; count of bases not matched to a gene: 7. Germline V gene sequence: CDR1 SGHNT, CDR2 YYREEE (reference sequence). This CDR3 comprises 15 residues. CDR3 in DNA: TGTGCCAGCAGCGGCAACAGGGGAGGTAATGAAAAACTGTTTTTT. It yields the protein CASSGNRGGNEKLFF.

The gene calls are TRBV5-1 and TRBJ2-7; TRBD2 matches at 8 bases. Looked up from germline, CDR1 is SGHRS and CDR2 is YFSETQ. This CDR3 spans 16 amino acids. Losses at the gene ends were 4 bases for V and 2 bases for J; bases not matched to a gene: 11. CDR3: CASSLGLAGMPYEQYF. Here the CDR3 DNA reads TGCGCCAGCAGCCTAGGGTTAGCGGGGATGCCCTACGAGCAGTACTTC.

This clone turned up a few times. This sequence joins TRBV5-1 and TRBJ1-5; maybe TRBD1 (6 bases). Deletions cut 4 bases from V and 4 bases from J, with 12 bases between. Germline CDR1 reads SGHRS; CDR2 reads YFSETQ. This CDR3 region has 14 residues. This chain's CDR3 is CASSPGERNQPQHF. In DNA, the CDR3 is TGCGCCAGCAGCCCAGGGGAGCGGAATCAGCCCCAGCATTTT.

The chain recombines TRBV5-1 with TRBJ2-5; D unclear. The CDR3 is made up of 13 amino acids. Trimming removed 2 bases at V and 1 base at J, with 6 bases between. CDR1 is SGHRS and CDR2 is YFSETQ in the germline V gene. This chain's CDR3 is CASSFPFQETQYF. CDR3 sequence (DNA): TGCGCCAGCAGCTTTCCTTTCCAAGAGACCCAGTACTTC.

This chain uses TRBV7-8 with TRBJ2-2, with D perhaps matching TRBD2 (5 bases). This CDR3 is built from 15 residues. Trimming pared 5 bases from V and 5 bases from J, leaving 15 bases between. Germline assignment: CDR1 SGHVS and CDR2 FQNEAQ. The CDR3 spells CASSRPGIFTGELFF. Here the CDR3 DNA reads TGTGCCAGCAGCCGTCCCGGGATTTTTACCGGGGAGCTGTTTTTT.

V is TRBV19 and J is TRBJ1-2; D call uncertain. Germline CDR1 and CDR2: LNHDA and SQIVND (reference sequence). V lost 5 bases and J lost 4, with 14 bases in between. The CDR3 is 14 residues long. CDR3 in amino acids: CASSPELVSYGYTF. The CDR3 DNA reads TGTGCCAGTAGTCCTGAGTTGGTCAGCTATGGCTACACCTTC.

The V and J genes are TRBV25-1 and TRBJ1-2, with 8 bases identical to TRBD1. Losses at the gene ends were 10 bases for V and 8 bases for J; bases not matched to a gene: 12. There are 13 residues in the CDR3. Germline V gives CDR1 MGHDK, CDR2 SYGVNS. The CDR3: CATQDRVGVGYTF. The CDR3 DNA is TGTGCCACCCAGGACAGGGTCGGAGTCGGCTACACCTTC.

The chain employs TRBV29-1 and TRBJ2-2; D is undetermined. The germline V gene has CDR1 SQVTM and CDR2 ANQGSEA. The V gene lost 8 bases and the J gene lost 0 bases, with 10 bases spanning the gap. The CDR3 totals 13 residues. The CDR3: CSPNKANTGELFF. DNA of the CDR3: TGCAGCCCCAACAAGGCGAACACCGGGGAGCTGTTTTTT.

This clone appeared a few times. As DNA, the CDR3 is TGTGCCAGCAGCTCCTACGGGGGGGACAATCAGCCCCAGCATTTT. Its translation is CASSSYGGDNQPQHF. This chain uses TRBV7-2 with TRBJ1-5; a possible D gene is TRBD1 (5 bases). The germline V gene has CDR1 SGHTA and CDR2 FQGNSA. The CDR3 loop spans 15 amino acids. Deletions cut 4 bases from V and 3 bases from J, with 13 bases between.

This clone was seen a few times. The CDR3 DNA follows: TGTGCCAGCAGCGCCGGGACAAGGAACACTGAAGCTTTCTTT. It yields the protein CASSAGTRNTEAFF. This chain links TRBV7-9 with TRBJ1-1, with a possible D match to TRBD1 (6 bases). V dropped 5 bases and J dropped 1 base, with 11 bases sitting between them. Germline-derived CDR1 and CDR2 are SEHNR and FQNEAQ (reference sequence). The CDR3 runs 14 residues.

This clone was counted a few times. Relative to the germline gene, one junction end is altered; a read error may explain this. The chain is built from TRBV2 and TRBJ2-6; a possible D gene is TRBD2 (7 bases). Germline CDR1 reads SNHLY; CDR2 reads FYNNEI. This CDR3 spans 11 amino acids. The CDR3 region has the DNA TGTGCCAGCAGTGACCAGGGGAGGGAAATTTTC. Translating it yields CASSDQGREIF. The full variable domain, in which reference TRBV2 and TRBJ2-6 provide the parts outside the CDR3, is EPEVTQTPSHQVTQMGQEVILRCVPISNHLYFYWYRQILGQKVEFLVSFYNNEISEKSEIFDDQFSVERPDGSNFTLKIRSTKLEDSAMYFCASSDQGREIFGAGSRLTVL.

The chain combines TRBV5-1 with TRBJ2-7; 7 nucleotides match TRBD1. The V gene's germline CDR1 is SGHRS and CDR2 YFSETQ. The CDR3 covers 15 residues. The V gene end was trimmed by 2 bases and the J gene end by 2 bases; junction bases not matched to a gene: 7. CDR3 region: CASSFRTGSTYEQYF. The CDR3 DNA is TGCGCCAGCAGCTTTCGGACAGGTTCCACCTACGAGCAGTACTTC.

This clone came up a few times. The gene calls are TRBV4-2 and TRBJ1-1; unclear D gene. This CDR3 is 14 amino acids long. With 4 bases removed from V and 7 bases from J, the gap between germline ends came to 16 bases. Germline values: CDR1 LGHNA, CDR2 YNFKEQ. The CDR3 DNA reads TGTGCCAGCAGCCTCCTACTCCGGGCCATTGAAGCTTTCTTT. Protein: CASSLLLRAIEAFF.

The chain carries TRBV6-5 and TRBJ1-2; no clear D. This CDR3 contains 14 residues. CDR1 is MNHEY and CDR2 is SVGAGI in the germline V gene. The V gene lost 1 base and the J gene lost 2 bases, with 8 bases spanning the gap. CDR3: CASSYFGENYGYTF. The CDR3 coding sequence is TGTGCCAGCAGTTACTTCGGAGAGAACTATGGCTACACCTTC.